This T cell receptor beta chain was documented in a study of T-cell memory formation after mild COVID-19. 5'RACE with constant-segment primers yielded barcoded, UMI-tagged TCR alpha and TCR beta cDNA libraries. One entry per CDR3 protein results from TCRdb running MiXCR on the 5' RACE reads. This sample carries over 120,000 distinct CDR3 sequences, 20% to 25% of them seen once, and the ten largest clones take approximately 24%. A note on this clonotype: Its antigen is unknown.

The CDR3 loop spans 14 amino acids. The germline gives CDR1 SGHRS, CDR2 YFSETQ. The V gene end was trimmed by 0 bases and the J gene end by 4 bases; junction bases not matched to a gene: 4. The study, taken as a whole, reports: Researchers found some responding clones in pre-infection memory, a sign that cross-reactive memory joined.

V and J are TRBV5-1 and TRBJ2-7; 7 nucleotides match TRBD1. The sequence derives from an adult woman who had mild COVID-19 (a few samples of this study predate the infection). Cell type and time point are not known. The sample taken for sequencing was PBMCs or a T cell subset sorted from them (not recorded which). CDR3 sequence: CASSLEGGGYEQYF. DNA for the CDR3: TGCGCCAGCAGCTTGGAAGGGGGCGGGTACGAGCAGTACTTC.